These T cell receptor beta chains were read from a single sample in a study of T cells expressing NK-cell markers. From its re-call of the 5' RACE reads, TCRdb lists each CDR3 protein once, without DNA. This sample lists 350,000 to 450,000 distinct CDR3 sequences; its ten largest clones have 5.2%. Sequencing was done on a sample of blood T cells: a sorted CD56 or NKG2C T cell subset, CD4+ or CD8+ T cells, or bulk PBMC T cells (not recorded which). The source of these receptors is a man aged 18-69 years in good health. CDR3s include the opening cysteine and the closing phenylalanine or tryptophan.

v_call,j_call,cdr3_length,cdr3_aa
TRBV3-1,TRBJ2-7,15,CASSQRLNDANEQYF
TRBV3-1,TRBJ2-2,14,CASSQGPGTGELFF
TRBV7-9,TRBJ1-4,12,CASSFPQGKLFF
TRBV6-5,TRBJ2-7,14,CASSLTVLAYEQYF
TRBV20-1,TRBJ2-1,15,CSASSAGWASNEQFF
TRBV30,TRBJ1-5,17,CAWSLRGGTQGNQPQHF
TRBV12-3/TRBV12-4,TRBJ2-2,18,CASSFAMSGQGASGELFF
TRBV15,TRBJ2-7,15,CATSRQKSDSYEQYF
TRBV10-3,TRBJ2-7,16,CAISESRASGGFEQYF
TRBV25-1,TRBJ1-4,16,CASSGTTGGAVEKLFF
TRBV5-1,TRBJ1-3,15,CASSPGANSKGTIYF
TRBV5-4,TRBJ2-7,13,CASSSYTSYEQYF
TRBV6-5,TRBJ2-2,17,CASSYKGQGLAGGELFF
TRBV6-1,TRBJ1-6,13,CASKQGVGSPLHF
TRBV20-1,TRBJ2-5,15,CSADGTSGDQETQYF
TRBV6-5,TRBJ2-2,17,CASSYSLLAGVHGELFF
TRBV3-1,TRBJ2-7,15,CASSLTWSDSYEQYF
TRBV24-1,TRBJ2-7,12,CATSGGSYEQYF
TRBV27,TRBJ2-7,12,CASRILNGEQYF
TRBV28,TRBJ2-5,13,CASSSGGTETQYF
TRBV11-2,TRBJ1-1,14,CASRPELQGTEAFF
TRBV2,TRBJ2-1,14,CASGQTFLRHEQFF